This T cell receptor beta chain was profiled in a study of T cell changes during pregnancy in multiple sclerosis (dated by TCRdb to about 2019). Study-wide context: In women with multiple sclerosis, the researchers looked at how the T cell repertoire shifted as pregnancy progressed.

The method was the immunoSEQ multiplex PCR assay. The source is immuneACCESS, and TCRdb retained only in-frame sequences with V and J called. Part of the clones is not carried over; for the studies checked, unresolved V genes explain less than half of this, and the remainder is unexplained. The sample yields fewer than 65,000 clones; more than 90% were counted once. The ten largest clones capture approximately 3% of the sample. A remark on this clone: Its antigen has not been determined. No clone much larger than this one lies a single base away; base qualities are absent.

The junction shows trimming of 4 bases on V and 6 bases on J, plus 15 bases between the germline ends. The cysteine opens and the phenylalanine closes a CDR3 of 15 amino acids. The retained sequence is limited to the CDR3, 45 bases, with the frame set at the first base. In the germline V gene, CDR1 corresponds to MGHRA and CDR2 to YSYEKL. The TCR originated in a female donor in good health, enrolled as a control in a pregnancy study. The sample consisted of peripheral blood, taken in the first trimester of pregnancy. The chain couples TRBV4-1 to TRBJ2-2; perhaps TRBD1 is the D gene, with 6 bases matching. Here the CDR3 is given as CASSPLQGYPGELFF. The sequence in DNA is TGCGCCAGCAGCCCCCTTCAGGGGTACCCCGGGGAGCTGTTTTTT.